The entry below describes one TCR beta chain. Its antigen is not yet known. Base-call qualities are not available, and no considerably larger clone is one nucleotide away. This record belongs to a study of cytomegalovirus exposure and HLA in healthy donors (dated by TCRdb to 2016 to 2017). Concerning the study at large: An earlier analysis of approximately 640 of the donors reported 250 to 350 Gb of sequence data and approximately 110 million unique TCR beta sequences from about 200 million T cells. Alongside the repertoire data, information on donor age, sex, ethnicity and CMV serostatus was compiled. An earlier analysis of approximately 580 of the donors used high-throughput TCR beta sequencing to judge whether each TCR beta V gene segment behaved as functional or pseudogenic. The study profiled the T cell repertoires of some 610 subjects by immunosequencing and related them to cytomegalovirus serostatus. The study combined high-throughput TCR immunosequencing, statistical association of individual TCRs with disease status, and machine learning to predict cytomegalovirus infection status. Roughly 320 gigabases of sequencing data and 70 million to 100 million unique TCR sequences made up an early release that covered roughly 670 HLA-typed donors. Across some 400 genotyped donors of the cohort, an average of approximately 240,000 unique TCR beta nucleotide sequences per donor were sequenced, and approximately 17% of those sequences were non-productive. Both class I and class II loci were covered by HLA typing, at four-digit resolution. Genome-wide SNP genotypes for about 55% of the roughly 670 donors were used in a later genetic analysis, which treated that subset as a discovery cohort. Every discovery cohort repertoire had been produced on one sequencing platform. A later analysis re-examined previously published TCR beta repertoires from hundreds of donors and added high-resolution HLA genotyping to investigate patterns of TCR occurrence. The number of donors typed differed by locus, with roughly 620-640 for A, B, C, DRB1 and DQB1, more than 500 for DQA1, approximately 580 for DPA1, and over 400 for DPB1. Besides the first cohort of around 670 subjects, a separate validation cohort made up of some 110 different subjects was used. The aim of the study was to test whether cataloging public T cell receptors could identify signatures of past pathogen exposure. In the later analysis, no new phenotypic data were used to find candidate immune exposures; instead, reliance was placed on TCR beta sequences and their occurrence across donors. Four or five DR-DQ haplotypes were treated as single units for association and clustering because of strong linkage in the cohort. The genetic ancestry cluster associated with self-reported Caucasian donors included approximately 85% of the roughly 380 genotyped donors. Study-wide findings and limitations: Sequencing depth was assumed to be roughly uniform across donors in the presence/absence analyses, though that assumption may not hold. The classifier was reported to diagnose cytomegalovirus status with high specificity and sensitivity in both the original and validation cohorts. Because counts were too low, 15 or so rarely observed V segments, including chromosome 9 orphons, were excluded from the earlier analysis of 587 of the donors. Most TCR sequences were seen in very few donors, while some public TCRs were found in many individuals. According to a later analysis, parvovirus B19, influenza, CMV and Epstein-Barr virus appeared linked to several top co-occurrence clusters. Assigning TCR associations to individual alleles was difficult when HLA alleles, especially DR and DQ, strongly co-occurred. A cluster of highly shared sequence variants was judged likely to be a technical artifact of the sequencing pipeline. For the cohort, immune exposure information was limited to CMV serostatus. An earlier analysis of around 600 of the donors showed that most TCR beta V segments appeared in productive rearrangements either about 87% or about 30% of the time, which broadly matched IMGT annotations. HLA typing was unavailable for some donors at each locus, so association tests used only the typed subset. The authors suggested that the approach could potentially be generalized to other disease states and immunological phenotypes. A further reported finding was that TCR beta sequences accurately predicted the HLA-A and HLA-B alleles for most subjects in the first cohort. Correlated functional status among segregating V segments might reflect linkage disequilibrium, but an unknown experimental factor could not be ruled out. In vitro tests confirmed that a few of the cytomegalovirus-associated TCR beta chains recognize cytomegalovirus antigens. According to a later analysis, most CMV-associated TCR beta chains appeared to be HLA-restricted, and the HLA associations seemed to be driven largely by CMV exposure. In a later analysis, the rate of TCR association differed among HLA loci, with DRB1 alleles having the most associated TCRs and HLA-C alleles having the fewest. Only TCR beta chains were sequenced in this cohort, and the absence of alpha or paired-chain data limited detectable features. Compared with the roughly 720-donor mean, donors in an Asian-associated ancestry cluster had fewer N-insertions in productive TCRs, according to a later genetic analysis. In a later analysis, HLA-associated TCR beta chains showed more clonal expansion and lower generation probabilities than non-associated chains that were equally common. In a later genetic analysis, a missense DCLRE1C variant was associated with V-gene and J-gene trimming of TCR beta chains, and the association was replicated in an independent cohort. The study listed 150 to 200 TCR beta chains as associated with cytomegalovirus. Because the 87-base-pair reads could not distinguish some IMGT-functional V segments, including TRBV6-2 and TRBV6-3, those segments were excluded. In a later analysis, around 15,000 TCR beta sequences were associated with specific HLA alleles at a false discovery rate of 0.05.

As encoded in the germline V gene, CDR1 is SGDLS while CDR2 is YYNGEE. Trimming takes 2 bases off V and 5 bases off J; junction bases not matched to a gene: 16. Including cysteine and phenylalanine, the CDR3 has 20 amino acids. Only the CDR3 DNA is retained, 60 bases long and in frame from the first base. Library preparation was by the immunoSEQ multiplex PCR assay. For the multiplex PCR, a mixture combining 60 forward primers for TCR Vbeta segments and 13 reverse primers for TCR Jbeta segments was used. A multiplex PCR assay on genomic DNA amplified the CDR3 region of rearranged TCR beta genes. Amplified TCR beta libraries were sequenced as 87-base-pair reads on the Illumina HiSeq System. The paper's data handling went like this. A later analysis counted about 80 million unique TCR beta chains across the 500 to 850 repertoires, and some 11 million of these chains were shared by at least two donors. Raw reads were error-corrected and collapsed into unique sequences with a nearest-neighbor algorithm that merged closely related sequences to remove PCR and sequencing errors. CDR3 sequences were aligned to IMGT reference sequences to assign V, D and J gene segments. For a sequence to be retained, at least a six-nucleotide match to both a V gene segment and a J gene segment was required. Rearrangements were classified as productive when the CDR3 lacked stop codons and remained in frame with V and J, and all other rearrangements were classified as non-productive. CDR3 was defined according to IMGT convention as the region running from the second conserved V-encoded cysteine to the conserved J-encoded phenylalanine. In an earlier analysis of more than 550 of the donors, sequences lacking an unambiguous match to a single V gene segment were excluded. An earlier analysis of fewer than 650 of the donors classified V segments as functional when productive rearrangements were above 56.7% and as segregating when the standard deviation between donors was above 5%. To diagnose cytomegalovirus status from the catalog of TCR beta chain sequences, a statistical classification framework was built. A later analysis assigned V and J genes by comparing TCR nucleotide sequences with IMGT/GENE-DB human TR gene sequences. In a later analysis, CDR3 sequences and most-parsimonious VDJ recombination scenarios were assigned using the TCRdist pipeline. In a later analysis, each TCR beta chain was defined by its CDR3 amino acid sequence together with its V-gene family, and reads lacking a unique V-gene family were excluded. In a later analysis, 450 to 600 highly shared, low-generation-probability nucleotide sequences were removed to address suspected cross-contamination and a sequencing artifact. A later analysis calculated a clonal expansion index for each public chain from normalized within-repertoire ranks of inferred template counts. A later analysis computed generation probabilities with a VDJ recombination model fitted to out-of-frame rearrangements, and checked the results against IGoR. In a later analysis, hypergeometric tests were used to score TCR-TCR, TCR-HLA and TCR-CMV co-occurrence, with a repertoire-size bias correction applied to TCR pairs. In a later analysis, false discovery rates were estimated by permuting HLA or CMV assignments 20 times. A later analysis grouped co-occurring TCRs with DBSCAN, adding TCRdist sequence similarity when clustering within HLA-allele-positive subsets. Repertoires with fewer than 30,000 or more than 120,000 public chains were left out of co-occurrence clustering, as were about 5 repertoires with anomalous nucleotide sharing. Here the immuneACCESS table is served through TCRdb, limited to in-frame sequences with V and J called. Missing clones are a known gap in these copies; in checked studies unresolved V genes cover under half, and the rest lacks a known reason. V, J and clone size derive from that table, while D and trimming were established from the DNA sequence. The sample records 65,000 to 85,000 clones, 79% of which are singletons. The biggest ten clones account for less than 25% of the sample.

The cohort consisted of hundreds of healthy bone marrow donors. At the time of sampling, all cohort members were nominally healthy, though unrecorded immune exposures were likely present. The donor tested CMV seropositive and was one of the 289 seropositive cohort members. A peripheral blood sample was provided by each donor, and peripheral blood mononuclear cells were used for TCR beta sequencing. Genomic DNA was extracted from the blood cell samples with the Qiagen DNeasy Blood Extraction Kit. The clonotype was recovered from a woman aged 40 to 50 in good health and CMV-seropositive. The receptor chain draws on TRBV9 and TRBJ2-1, and 13 junction bases match TRBD2. Sequencing input: PBMCs. The DNA is TGTGCCAGCAGCGTTGATGCGGGACTAGCGGGACCAGTAGGGCACAATGAGCAGTTCTTC. Translated, it gives CASSVDAGLAGPVGHNEQFF.